This T cell receptor (beta chain) comes out of a study of CD8 T cells in cerebrospinal fluid in Alzheimer's disease (TCRdb year 2020). About the full investigation: The study assessed CSF T cell clonal expansion with two single-cell approaches: plate-based nested PCR sequencing and droplet-based sequencing. Whether clonally expanded T cells were present in cerebrospinal fluid from healthy elderly individuals and from patients with neurodegenerative disease was tested. The droplet-based CSF comparison of patients and controls included about ten healthy controls (around 11,000 cells) and about ten patients with MCI or Alzheimer's disease (more than 10,000 cells). A total of roughly 24 samples were covered by the CSF gene-expression analysis, in which Parkinson's disease patients were included. The full study reports these points: The EBV-specific clones were neither the most highly expanded clones nor enriched among patients. A higher percentage of TCRs was made up by the largest CSF clone in patients with MCI or Alzheimer's disease than in controls. The authors warned that finding EBV-specific TCRs in CSF does not prove a causal connection between EBV and Alzheimer's disease. Only samples with detectable clones went into the overall clonality comparison: around eleven healthy, 5 MCI, 5 AD, and 6 PD. When the data were pooled, most of the 6 Alzheimer's patients but only 1 of 10 healthy subjects had a highly expanded clone, defined as one making up at least 3% of TCRs.

Parkinson's disease patients were included as a neurodegenerative disease comparison group, since antigen-specific T cells had previously been reported in Parkinson's disease blood. Every participant was in good physical condition and had no acute infectious disease. Neurodegeneration in patients was confirmed using biomarkers including neurofilament, amyloid-beta and tau. A live/dead marker was used to sort live CSF cells for droplet-based sequencing. To pellet immune cells, CSF obtained by lumbar puncture was centrifuged at 300g. CSF samples were checked for red blood cells, and any sample contaminated with blood was excluded. CSF cells were cryopreserved in freezing medium, frozen at -80 degrees C overnight, and then transferred to liquid nitrogen for storage. Before analysis, CSF samples were stored for less than seven months. Frequency indicates this clonotype is medium-sized (0.01 to 0.1%); no count is kept. What this receptor recognizes is not known.

Libraries were prepared through 10x single-cell sequencing. Profiling of CSF cells was done with 10X Genomics single-cell V(D)J and 5' gene-expression libraries. An Illumina NextSeq550 was used to sequence CSF single-cell TCR libraries. In the source study's methods: V(D)J reads were aligned to the vdj-GRCh38 alts ensemble 2.0.0 reference and processed with the Cell Ranger vdj pipeline. Cell barcodes sharing the same set of productive CDR3 nucleotide sequences were defined as clonotypes. To connect clonality with transcriptional profiles, clonotype information was added to the gene-expression metadata in Seurat v3.0. CSF cells with more than 1,800 genes, more than 7,500 UMIs or more than 10% mitochondrial reads were excluded. CDR3-beta sequences were compared against VDJdb to identify TCRs with known antigen specificity. Clone sharing was examined by network analysis using the R package qgraph, in which only TCRs with complete alpha and beta chains were included. TCRdb reprocessed the reads and provides one entry for every CDR3 protein sequence; no DNA is given. None of the V and J calls come from the authors' own analysis; TCRdb made them. For this sample, the table gives over 1,000 distinct CDR3 sequences. Around 17% of the sample rests with the top ten.

The germline V gene encodes CDR1 LGHNA and CDR2 YSLEER. The CDR3 goes from the cysteine to the phenylalanine over 15 residues. No DNA appears here. The receptor was derived from a human donor with Parkinson's disease. The sequenced sample consisted of cerebrospinal fluid. Recombination joined TRBV4-3 with TRBJ1-4; TCRdb's assignment of TRBD1 cannot be checked, as there is no DNA. The CDR3 is CASSQDTGAREKLFF.